These 2 T cell receptor delta chains share one sample of origin, sequenced in a study of gamma-delta chains in newborns, infants, children. TCRdb redid clone calling on the reads using CATT. Of about 6,100 delta-chain clones in the sample, approximately 1.8% are singletons; the top ten hold 13%. Sequencing input: blood. The receptors were gathered from a child who was a newborn, infant or young child, either healthy, febrile or measles-vaccinated (not recorded which).

A remark on this clone: Given a much more abundant clone one base away, this may be a read error. Other DNA sequences within the sample encode an identical CDR3. The chain carries TRDV2 and TRDJ2; 10 nucleotides agree with TRDD3. The CDR3 totals 18 residues. With V trimmed by 3 bases and J by 3 bases, 12 bases remained unmatched. Germline V gene data show CDR1 as GEAIGNYY and CDR2 as EKD. Here the CDR3 reads CACDPLGDMLSLTAQLFF. The CDR3 DNA reads TGTGCCTGTGACCCCCTGGGGGATATGCTCTCTCTGACAGCACAACTCTTCTTT.

This clone is medium-sized by share. This chain joins TRDV2 and TRDJ3, with D possibly being TRDD3 (6 bases). Trimming pared 0 bases from V and 0 bases from J, leaving 17 bases between. The CDR3 contains 20 residues. Per the germline V gene, CDR1 is GEAIGNYY and CDR2 is EKD. CDR3 in amino acids: CACDTAGDGRSSWDTRQMFF. In DNA form, the CDR3 reads TGTGCCTGTGACACCGCCGGGGATGGTCGGAGCTCCTGGGACACCCGACAGATGTTTTTC.